This T cell receptor beta chain stems from a study of shared clonotypes between healthy human individuals. The CDR3 is 11 residues long. CDR1 and CDR2 (germline): SNHLY, FYNNEI. The ends were cut back, 8 bases at V and 1 base at J, with 6 bases in the middle. Sequenced by immunoSEQ multiplex PCR; TCRdb stores in-frame clones only, minus some. The sample yields under 1,100,000 clones, 70% to 80% seen once. The sequencing sample was made of memory CD4+ T cells sorted from blood. Subset of the sample: CD45RA-negative fraction. This clonotype was obtained from a man aged 18-30 years in good health. V is TRBV2 and J is TRBJ2-7; D remains unclear. The CDR3, as DNA: TGTGCCAGCGAAGGTTCCTACGAGCAGTACTTC. Amino acid sequence: CASEGSYEQYF.